One and the same sample provided the 32 T cell receptor beta chains below, sequenced in a study of blood T cell repertoires in COVID-19. The table came from immunoSEQ multiplex PCR; TCRdb's copy has only in-frame clones and leaves some out. Of fewer than 60,000 clones in the sample, approximately 85% were seen once. Specimen: peripheral blood. These TCRs come from a man aged 55 to 70 with acute or convalescent COVID-19.

This chain uses TRBV28 with TRBJ2-1; 10 bases map to TRBD2. CDR3 length equals 15 residues. The germline V gene encodes CDR1 MDHEN and CDR2 SYDVKM. After removal of 8 bases from V and 0 bases from J, the junction contained 4 bases not matched to a gene. CDR3 amino acids: CASVASGSSYNEQFF. The CDR3 bases are TGTGCCAGCGTGGCTAGCGGGAGCTCCTACAATGAGCAGTTCTTC.

CDR3 coding DNA: TGTGCCAGCAGTCGAGAAGGACTGTCTAACTATGGCTACACCTTC. This translates into CASSREGLSNYGYTF. This chain uses TRBV27 with TRBJ1-2; D not certain. The CDR3 totals 15 residues. Germline V gene data show CDR1 as MNHEY and CDR2 as SMNVEV (reference sequence). Trimming removed 5 bases at V and 0 bases at J, with 13 bases between.

The chain has TRBV19 and TRBJ2-2; 14 positions agree with TRBD2. This CDR3 comprises 19 residues. The junction had 8 bases not matched to a gene; V was cut back by 2 bases and J by 3 bases. Germline V CDR1 and CDR2: LNHDA, SQIVND (reference sequence). The CDR3 region is CASSIPPGLAGAHTGELFF. The DNA of the CDR3 is TGTGCCAGTAGTATACCTCCGGGACTAGCGGGAGCCCACACCGGGGAGCTGTTTTTT.

The V gene is TRBV4-1, the J gene TRBJ2-1, with unresolved D. V lost 2 bases and J 7 bases, leaving 18 bases between the germline ends. The CDR3 totals 16 residues. The V gene's germline CDR1 is MGHRA and CDR2 YSYEKL. CDR3 protein: CASSQPLMSFRNEQFF. CDR3 coding DNA: TGCGCCAGCAGCCAACCCCTTATGTCCTTCAGGAATGAGCAGTTCTTC.

The chain couples TRBV4-1 to TRBJ2-3; the match to TRBD2 covers 7 bases. Unmatched junction bases numbered 4, after V lost 4 bases and J lost 6 bases. This CDR3 comprises 13 residues. Looked up from germline, CDR1 is MGHRA and CDR2 is YSYEKL. CDR3 residues: CASSLGRADTQYF. The CDR3 DNA reads as TGCGCCAGCAGCCTGGGGAGGGCCGATACGCAGTATTTT.

The rearrangement uses TRBV5-4 and TRBJ2-7, with D maybe TRBD2 (5 bases). The V gene's germline CDR1 is SGHNT and CDR2 YYREEE (reference sequence). Trimming took off 0 bases at V and 4 bases at J, with 11 bases between the two ends. There are 14 residues in the CDR3. The CDR3 sequence: CASSLDPLAYEQYF. DNA for the CDR3: TGTGCCAGCAGCTTGGACCCCCTAGCTTACGAGCAGTACTTC. Based on the CDR3 plus reference TRBV5-4 and TRBJ2-7, the full variable domain is ETGVTQSPTHLIKTRGQQVTLRCSSQSGHNTVSWYQQALGQGPQFIFQYYREEENGRGNFPPRFSGLQFPNYSSELNVNALELDDSALYLCASSLDPLAYEQYFGPGTRLTVT.

The chain links TRBV19 to TRBJ1-4, with TRBD1 matching 7 bases. V dropped 2 bases and J dropped 7; count of bases not matched to a gene: 4. The germline CDR1 and CDR2 sequences are LNHDA and SQIVND (reference sequence). CDR3 length equals 14 residues. CDR3 in amino acids: CASSIRQGVEKLFF. The CDR3 DNA is TGTGCCAGTAGTATACGGCAGGGGGTTGAAAAACTGTTTTTT.

This clone was seen once. The chain links TRBV10-1 to TRBJ2-1; 9 bases fit TRBD1. Unmatched junction bases numbered 9, after V lost 6 bases and J lost 6 bases. The CDR3 spans 15 residues. The germline V gene encodes CDR1 WNHNN and CDR2 SYGVQD (reference sequence). Written as DNA, the CDR3 is TGCGCCAGCAGCAAGGACAGGGGACCCTCCAATGAGCAGTTCTTC. Translation gives CASSKDRGPSNEQFF.

V gene TRBV28 combines with J gene TRBJ1-1; D ambiguous. This CDR3 region has 13 residues. V was pared by 5 bases and J by 6 bases, with 13 bases between. Germline values: CDR1 MDHEN, CDR2 SYDVKM. The CDR3 region has the DNA TGTGCCAGCAGTACCCCCGCGTTCCCTGAAGCTTTCTTT. Encoded protein: CASSTPAFPEAFF.

The V call is TRBV30, the J call TRBJ1-5; D is unresolved. Germline loops: CDR1 GTSNPN, CDR2 SVGIG (reference sequence). CDR3 length equals 13 residues. Trimming removed 3 bases at V and 4 bases at J, with 10 bases between. DNA of the CDR3: TGTGCCTGGAGCCGGGGATTAAATCAGCCCCAGCATTTT. Residues: CAWSRGLNQPQHF.

The V gene is TRBV2, the J gene TRBJ2-2; 10 nucleotides match TRBD2. Losses at the gene ends were 4 bases for V and 4 bases for J; bases not matched to a gene: 9. CDR3 length: 17 residues. CDR1 and CDR2 from the germline V gene are SNHLY and FYNNEI. CDR3 amino acids: CASSGDSGRRGTGELFF. The DNA for the CDR3 is TGTGCCAGCAGTGGTGATAGCGGGAGGCGTGGCACCGGGGAGCTGTTTTTT.

CDR3: CASTATPEGNQPQHF. The CDR3 DNA follows: TGTGCCAGCACCGCAACACCCGAGGGCAATCAGCCCCAGCATTTT. The chain carries TRBV6-5 and TRBJ1-5; D remains unclear. CDR1 and CDR2 from the germline V gene are MNHEY and SVGAGI. This CDR3 is 15 amino acids long. Trimming pared 7 bases from V and 2 bases from J, leaving 15 bases between.

J is TRBJ1-5 and V is TRBV6-6, with no clear D. CDR1 and CDR2 (germline): MNHNY, SVGAGI (reference sequence). V was shortened by 6 bases and J by 7 bases, with 16 bases between the two germline ends. The CDR3 covers 14 residues. The CDR3 region is CASSRTEVGQPQHF. In DNA form, the CDR3 reads TGTGCCAGCAGCCGGACTGAGGTGGGCCAGCCCCAGCATTTT.

The chain has TRBV5-1 and TRBJ2-4; TRBD2 might be the D (6 bases). This CDR3 is built from 13 residues. The V gene lost 0 bases and the J gene lost 9 bases, with 10 bases spanning the gap. Germline CDR1 and CDR2: SGHRS and YFSETQ. The CDR3 protein is CASSLELATIQYF. In DNA form, the CDR3 reads TGCGCCAGCAGCTTGGAACTAGCCACCATTCAGTACTTC.

V usage is TRBV2 and J usage is TRBJ2-3; TRBD2 is a possible D gene (5 bases). The CDR3 has 12 residues. V lost 10 bases and J lost 3, with 11 bases in between. Germline assignment: CDR1 SNHLY and CDR2 FYNNEI. CDR3 bases: TGTGCCACCTTGCCGGGGACAGATACGCAGTATTTT. Translating gives CATLPGTDTQYF.

The gene calls are TRBV27 and TRBJ2-7; 9 bases fit TRBD2. This CDR3 region has 15 residues. The V and J ends lost 2 bases and 3 bases, in that order; junction bases with no gene match: 5. CDR1 MNHEY and CDR2 SMNVEV come from the germline V gene (reference sequence). CDR3 nucleotides: TGTGCCAGCAGTTTAGGTGCGGGAGGGTACTACGAGCAGTACTTC. Its translation: CASSLGAGGYYEQYF.

This clone showed up just a few times. The CDR3 loop reads CASSPTGIYGYTF. The CDR3 DNA is TGTGCCAGCAGTCCTACAGGGATCTATGGCTACACCTTC. V is TRBV13 and J is TRBJ1-2, with a weak D call TRBD1 (6 bases). The CDR3 extends over 13 amino acids. The germline gives CDR1 PRHDT, CDR2 FYEKMQ (reference sequence). The V end lost 6 bases, the J end lost 4 bases, and 12 bases lay between the germline ends. Full variable domain (remainder filled in from reference TRBV13 and TRBJ1-2): AAGVIQSPRHLIKEKRETATLKCYPIPRHDTVYWYQQGPGQDPQFLISFYEKMQSDKGSIPDRFSAQQFSDYHSELNMSSLELGDSALYFCASSPTGIYGYTFGSGTRLTVV.

The V gene is TRBV5-1, the J gene TRBJ2-1; D is undetermined. Trimming took 4 bases from V and 5 from J, leaving 13 bases between them. CDR3 length: 14 residues. Germline CDR1 is SGHRS and CDR2 is YFSETQ. CDR3 sequence (DNA): TGCGCCAGCAGCCCGGGTAAGCAGAACAATGAGCAGTTCTTC. Translation gives CASSPGKQNNEQFF.

CDR3 sequence reads: CASSQDALAGDRGGELFF. The CDR3 DNA reads TGTGCCAGCAGCCAAGATGCGCTAGCGGGAGATCGGGGCGGGGAGCTGTTTTTT. The chain combines TRBV4-2 with TRBJ2-2, with 10 bases matching TRBD2. The germline CDR1 and CDR2 sequences are LGHNA and YNFKEQ. The CDR3 sequence is 18 residues long. The V gene end was trimmed by 0 bases and the J gene end by 7 bases; junction bases not matched to a gene: 11.

The chain couples TRBV24-1 to TRBJ1-5; possible D gene TRBD1, 5 bases. Germline lookup yields CDR1 KGHDR and CDR2 SFDVKD. Trimming took 9 bases from V and 0 from J, leaving 17 bases between them. There are 16 residues in the CDR3. CDR3 coding DNA: TGTGCCACCGCACCCCAAGGGGCTGGTAGCAATCAGCCCCAGCATTTT. Protein sequence: CATAPQGAGSNQPQHF.

This clone was counted a single time. V and J are TRBV10-3 and TRBJ2-5; D not resolved. This CDR3 spans 14 amino acids. The germline V gene encodes CDR1 ENHRY and CDR2 SYGVKD. V was pared by 5 bases and J by 2 bases, with 12 bases between. The CDR3 region has the DNA TGTGCCATCAGTCCATTAGTGAATCAAGAGACCCAGTACTTC. Amino acid sequence: CAISPLVNQETQYF.

The chain links TRBV19 to TRBJ1-3, with D unclear. This CDR3 comprises 16 residues. Trimming stripped 1 base from V and 2 bases from J, with 12 bases between. Per the germline V gene, CDR1 is LNHDA and CDR2 is SQIVND (reference sequence). The CDR3 DNA is TGTGCCAGTAGTATAGGACCGGGGAGAACTGGAAACACCATATATTTT. Amino acids: CASSIGPGRTGNTIYF.

V gene TRBV3-1 (or the pseudogene TRBV3-2) combines with J gene TRBJ2-7, with 7 positions matching TRBD2. The CDR3 has 15 amino acids. Trimming at V came to 4 bases and at J to 0 bases, leaving 6 bases not matched to a gene. CDR1 is LGHDT, CDR2 YNNKEL, per germline (reference sequence). The CDR3 is CASSPLAGLSYEQYF. CDR3 nucleotide sequence: TGTGCCAGCAGCCCTTTAGCGGGCCTCTCCTACGAGCAGTACTTC.

V is TRBV5-1 and J is TRBJ2-3; D not certain. Germline CDR1 SGHRS, CDR2 YFSETQ. The CDR3 runs 12 residues. V lost 0 bases and J lost 10, with 9 bases in between. CDR3 sequence reads: CASSLEARPQYF. In DNA form, the CDR3 reads TGCGCCAGCAGCTTGGAAGCTAGGCCGCAGTATTTT.

For the CDR3, the DNA is TGTGCCAGCAGTCAGACACACCTTAATTCACCCCTCCACTTT. The encoded protein is CASSQTHLNSPLHF. This sequence joins TRBV3-1 (or the pseudogene TRBV3-2) and TRBJ1-6, with unresolved D. The CDR3 length is 14 residues. V was pared by 6 bases and J by 6 bases, with 12 bases between. Germline CDR1 reads LGHDT; CDR2 reads YNNKEL (reference sequence).

The chain uses TRBV7-9 and TRBJ2-1, with D uncertain. The CDR3 runs 15 residues. Germline V gene lookup returns CDR1 SEHNR and CDR2 FQNEAQ (reference sequence). V shed 3 bases and J shed 0 bases, with 9 bases lying between them. The CDR3 spells CASSLLSSSYNEQFF. CDR3 DNA: TGTGCCAGCAGCTTGCTCTCGAGCTCCTACAATGAGCAGTTCTTC.

The V call is TRBV6-5, the J call TRBJ1-6; 7 positions agree with TRBD1. CDR1 is MNHEY and CDR2 is SVGAGI in the germline V gene. V lost 5 bases and J lost 7; bases outside the gene matches: 5. This CDR3 spans 14 amino acids. The CDR3 region has the DNA TGTGCCAGCAGTACAGGGGCGGAGAATTCACCCCTCCACTTT. It translates to CASSTGAENSPLHF.

This rearrangement joins TRBV7-3 to TRBJ2-3; D might be TRBD1 (5 bases). The germline CDR1 and CDR2 sequences are SGHTA and FQGTGA. Trimming shortened V by 0 bases and J by 5 bases, and 9 bases separated the two germline ends. The CDR3 is 14 amino acids. CDR3 region: CASSLTSQGDTQYF. Written as DNA, the CDR3 is TGTGCCAGCAGCTTAACGTCGCAGGGAGATACGCAGTATTTT.

This chain joins TRBV2 and TRBJ2-7; possibly TRBD1 for D (5 bases). Germline V gene lookup returns CDR1 SNHLY and CDR2 FYNNEI. The CDR3 length is 13 residues. The V end was cut by 1 base, the J end by 6 bases, with 10 bases between. The CDR3 here is CASSEEDSSEQYF. The CDR3 DNA sequence: TGTGCCAGCAGTGAAGAAGACAGCTCCGAGCAGTACTTC. The variable domain in full, completed from reference TRBV2 and TRBJ2-7, reads EPEVTQTPSHQVTQMGQEVILRCVPISNHLYFYWYRQILGQKVEFLVSFYNNEISEKSEIFDDQFSVERPDGSNFTLKIRSTKLEDSAMYFCASSEEDSSEQYFGPGTRLTVT.

This rearrangement joins TRBV3-1 (or the pseudogene TRBV3-2) to TRBJ2-1; a possible D gene is TRBD2 (6 bases). CDR3 length: 17 amino acids. The germline V gene has CDR1 LGHDT and CDR2 YNNKEL (reference sequence). The V gene lost 6 bases and the J gene lost 5 bases, with 23 bases spanning the gap. The CDR3 region has the DNA TGTGCCAGCAGTCCAGCGGCCGGGACTCCACTTGACAATGAGCAGTTCTTC. Its translation is CASSPAAGTPLDNEQFF.

The chain links TRBV5-1 to TRBJ1-4, with D possibly being TRBD1 (5 bases). CDR3 length equals 14 residues. Trimming removed 3 bases from V and 8 bases from J, with 14 bases in between. CDR1 and CDR2 (germline): SGHRS, YFSETQ. The CDR3 is CASSWAQGQEKLFF. The CDR3 nucleotides read TGCGCCAGCAGCTGGGCCCAGGGTCAGGAAAAACTGTTTTTT.

The genes are TRBV18 and TRBJ1-1; no firm D call. The germline V gene encodes CDR1 KGHSH and CDR2 LQKENI. Trimming left V 3 bases short and J 0 bases short, with 5 bases between. The CDR3 runs 13 residues. Here the CDR3 DNA reads TGTGCCAGCTCACCCATTCTGAACACTGAAGCTTTCTTT. This translates into CASSPILNTEAFF.